Shown below are 4 T cell receptor beta chains from a single sample sequenced in a study of PD-L1 blockade in urothelial cancer (dated by TCRdb to 2017 to 2019). Receptor libraries were prepared by the immunoSEQ multiplex PCR assay. In TCRdb, the immuneACCESS table is reduced to in-frame sequences with V and J assigned. These tables do not hold every clone; where another copy was compared, an unresolved V gene accounts for under half, and the others remain unexplained. The table for this sample lists fewer than 50,000 clones; around 90% of them were counted only once. The top ten hold roughly 8.2% of the sample. The sample consisted of PBMCs, taken around atezolizumab (anti-PD-L1) treatment. These receptors were taken from a man aged 55 to 70 with urothelial cancer.

The J gene is TRBJ2-7, the V gene TRBV27; no clear D gene. Trimming removed 2 bases from V and 0 bases from J, with 11 bases in between. The CDR3 is made up of 15 amino acids. Germline loops: CDR1 MNHEY, CDR2 SMNVEV (reference sequence). The CDR3 is CASSLEATGSYEQYF. CDR3 sequence (DNA): TGTGCCAGCAGTTTAGAGGCAACCGGCTCCTACGAGCAGTACTTC.

This chain joins TRBV5-1 and TRBJ1-1; D not certain. The V gene lost 0 bases and the J gene lost 3 bases, with 9 bases spanning the gap. CDR3 length equals 14 residues. Germline lookup yields CDR1 SGHRS and CDR2 YFSETQ. The CDR3 coding sequence is TGCGCCAGCAGCTTGGAGGTCCGGGACACTGAAGCTTTCTTT. Amino acid sequence: CASSLEVRDTEAFF.

The chain combines TRBV7-3 with TRBJ2-1; 8 nucleotides line up with TRBD2. CDR3 size: 15 residues. Per germline, CDR1 SGHTA and CDR2 FQGTGA. V shed 2 bases and J 4 bases; nucleotides not matched to a gene: 4. The CDR3 loop is CASSLAGGYYNEQFF. The CDR3 DNA sequence: TGTGCCAGCAGCTTAGCGGGGGGCTATTACAATGAGCAGTTCTTC.

This clone was counted between two and nine times. The chain joins TRBV7-9 to TRBJ1-4; D call uncertain. CDR1 and CDR2 (germline): SEHNR, FQNEAQ (reference sequence). The V gene lost 5 bases and the J gene lost 0 bases, with 13 bases spanning the gap. This CDR3 has 16 residues. The CDR3 DNA reads as TGTGCCAGCAGCACCTACCTCACTACAACTAATGAAAAACTGTTTTTT. It codes for CASSTYLTTTNEKLFF.